The TCR beta chain described here comes from a study of T cells in Graves' hyperthyroidism and ophthalmopathy. Findings and caveats of the study: Most thyroid clonotypes expanded above 0.001 appeared in blood too.

RNA transcripts gave rise to amplified TCR beta CDR3 regions. A first-round RT-PCR of the TCR CDR3 used the HTBI primer set. TCRdb independently ran MiXCR on the multiplex PCR reads; one entry per CDR3 protein. The profile shows 200,000 to 300,000 distinct CDR3 sequences, approximately 24% of them singletons. This CDR3 contains 14 residues. Trimming took 6 bases from V and 2 from J, leaving 13 bases between them. The germline gives CDR1 MDHEN, CDR2 SYDVKM. This clonotype occurred many times. As yet, its antigen is unknown. Sequenced: blood. This TCR was sampled from a woman aged 40 to 50 with Graves' ophthalmopathy. The J gene is TRBJ1-1, the V gene TRBV28; the D is unclear. The CDR3 region is CASRSGARNTEAFF. The CDR3 nucleotides are TGTGCCAGCAGATCAGGTGCCCGTAACACTGAAGCTTTCTTT. Full variable domain (remainder filled in from reference TRBV28 and TRBJ1-1): DVKVTQSSRYLVKRTGEKVFLECVQDMDHENMFWYRQDPGLGLRLIYFSYDVKMKEKGDIPEGYSVSREKKERFSLILESASTNQTSMYLCASRSGARNTEAFFGQGTRLTVV.